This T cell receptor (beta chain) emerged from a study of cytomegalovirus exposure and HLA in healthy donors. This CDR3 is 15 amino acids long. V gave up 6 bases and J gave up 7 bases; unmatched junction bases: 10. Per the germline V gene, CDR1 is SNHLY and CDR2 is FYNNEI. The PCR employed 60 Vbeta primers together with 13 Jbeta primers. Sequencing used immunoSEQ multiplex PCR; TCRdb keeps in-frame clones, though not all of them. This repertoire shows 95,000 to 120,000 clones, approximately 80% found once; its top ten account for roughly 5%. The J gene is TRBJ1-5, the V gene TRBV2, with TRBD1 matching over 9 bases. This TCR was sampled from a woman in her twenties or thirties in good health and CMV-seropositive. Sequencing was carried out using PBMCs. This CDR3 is CASRADRGEYQPQHF. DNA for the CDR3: TGTGCCAGCAGGGCCGACAGGGGGGAATACCAGCCCCAGCATTTT. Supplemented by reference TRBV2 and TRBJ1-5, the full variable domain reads EPEVTQTPSHQVTQMGQEVILRCVPISNHLYFYWYRQILGQKVEFLVSFYNNEISEKSEIFDDQFSVERPDGSNFTLKIRSTKLEDSAMYFCASRADRGEYQPQHFGDGTRLSIL.